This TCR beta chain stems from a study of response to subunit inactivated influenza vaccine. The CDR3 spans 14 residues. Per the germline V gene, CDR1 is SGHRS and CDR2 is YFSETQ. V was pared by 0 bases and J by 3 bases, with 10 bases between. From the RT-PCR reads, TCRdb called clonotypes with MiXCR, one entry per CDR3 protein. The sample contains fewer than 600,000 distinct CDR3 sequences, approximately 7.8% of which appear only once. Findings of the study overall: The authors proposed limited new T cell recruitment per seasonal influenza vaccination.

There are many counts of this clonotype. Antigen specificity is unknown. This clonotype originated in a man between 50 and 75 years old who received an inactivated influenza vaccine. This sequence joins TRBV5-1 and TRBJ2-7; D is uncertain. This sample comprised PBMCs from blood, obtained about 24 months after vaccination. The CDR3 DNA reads TGCGCCAGCAGCTTGGTAGACCCTCGCTACGAGCAGTACTTC. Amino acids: CASSLVDPRYEQYF.